This T cell receptor beta chain was documented in a study of cytomegalovirus exposure and HLA in healthy donors. The overall study: A prior study identified approximately 120 million unique TCR beta sequences from about 180 million T cells. The study, taken as a whole, reports: In a later analysis, a genetic analysis reported fewer productive-TCR N-insertions in an Asian-associated ancestry cluster than the cohort average.

Primers included in the PCR were 60 Vbeta and 13 Jbeta primers. Clones were read by immunoSEQ multiplex PCR, and TCRdb kept only the in-frame ones, dropping some. Of about 120,000 clones in the sample, 75% were seen once. With regard to this clone: Its cognate antigen is unknown.

The sequence came from a woman in her thirties or forties in good health and CMV-seropositive. Sequencing input: PBMCs.

The CDR3 region has the DNA TGTGCCAGCAGTGGACAGTTTGATCAGCCCCAGCATTTT. It yields the protein CASSGQFDQPQHF. The V gene is TRBV2, the J gene TRBJ1-5, with D maybe TRBD1 (5 bases). Germline CDR1 and CDR2: SNHLY and FYNNEI. The CDR3 extends over 13 amino acids. V was pared by 4 bases and J by 5 bases, with 9 bases between.